The 29 T cell receptor beta chains below were found in one sample sequenced in a study of blood T cell repertoires in COVID-19. TCRdb keeps only in-frame clones here, not all; method: immunoSEQ multiplex PCR. The profile shows about 220,000 clones, 75% to 90% of them singletons. The sample taken for sequencing was peripheral blood. The receptors here all came from a man in his forties with acute or convalescent COVID-19.

The DNA of the CDR3 is TGCGCCAGCAGCCACCAGGCGGGGGTAGCGGGAAGGTGGGAGACCCAGTACTTC. Residues: CASSHQAGVAGRWETQYF. The chain uses TRBV4-3 and TRBJ2-5, with 8 bases lining up with TRBD2. This CDR3 contains 18 residues. In germline, CDR1 is LGHNA, CDR2 YSLEER. V gave up 3 bases and J gave up 5 bases; unmatched junction bases: 17.

The J gene is TRBJ2-1, the V gene TRBV4-3; 10 bases line up with TRBD2. Trimming removed 0 bases from V and 10 bases from J; junction bases left unmatched: 3. Looked up from germline, CDR1 is LGHNA and CDR2 is YSLEER. The CDR3 spans 14 residues. This CDR3 is CASSQEGLATEQFF. CDR3 DNA sequence: TGCGCCAGCAGCCAAGAGGGACTAGCGACCGAGCAGTTCTTC.

The chain recombines TRBV29-1 with TRBJ2-1; D perhaps matches TRBD2 (6 bases). The germline V and J ends were trimmed by 4 bases and 3 bases, with 10 bases remaining between them. The CDR3 is 13 residues long. Germline V gene sequence: CDR1 SQVTM, CDR2 ANQGSEA. CDR3: CSVAGANYNEQFF. As DNA, the CDR3 is TGCAGCGTTGCGGGAGCAAACTACAATGAGCAGTTCTTC.

This clone was found once. V and J are TRBV5-1 and TRBJ2-1; possible D gene TRBD1, 5 bases. CDR1 and CDR2 from the germline V gene are SGHRS and YFSETQ. This CDR3 has 15 amino acids. V was cut by 0 bases and J by 5 bases, with 12 bases left in between. CDR3 nucleotide sequence: TGCGCCAGCAGCTTGGAGGCCCTAGGGGACAATGAGCAGTTCTTC. It yields the protein CASSLEALGDNEQFF.

The chain links TRBV27 to TRBJ1-6; 7 positions match TRBD1. The CDR3 is 15 residues long. CDR1 is MNHEY, CDR2 SMNVEV, per germline (reference sequence). Unmatched junction bases numbered 13, after V lost 10 bases and J lost 7 bases. The CDR3 protein is CATTFLARGNSPLHF. The CDR3 DNA reads TGTGCCACCACCTTTTTGGCCAGGGGGAATTCACCCCTCCACTTT.

CDR3 coding DNA: TGTGCCAGCAGCTTAACGGAGGGGAATACGCAGTATTTT. It specifies CASSLTEGNTQYF. This rearrangement joins TRBV7-3 to TRBJ2-3; tentative D call: TRBD2 (6 bases). V dropped 0 bases and J dropped 7 bases, with 8 bases sitting between them. The CDR3 loop spans 13 amino acids. Germline V lookup: CDR1 SGHTA, CDR2 FQGTGA. The whole variable domain, remainder taken from reference TRBV7-3 and TRBJ2-3, is GAGVSQTPSNKVTEKGKYVELRCDPISGHTALYWYRQSLGQGPEFLIYFQGTGAADDSGLPNDRFFAVRPEGSVSTLKIQRTERGDSAVYLCASSLTEGNTQYFGPGTRLTVL.

The chain joins TRBV3-1 (or the pseudogene TRBV3-2) to TRBJ2-3; 8 bases are shared with TRBD2. The ends lost 1 base at V and 11 bases at J; junction bases unmatched: 11. This CDR3 contains 15 residues. Per the germline V gene, CDR1 is LGHDT and CDR2 is YNNKEL (reference sequence). CDR3 loop: CASSQVGIAGPMQYF. CDR3 DNA sequence: TGTGCCAGCAGCCAAGTTGGGATAGCGGGGCCCATGCAGTATTTT.

Only one count was recorded for this clone. The rearrangement uses TRBV18 and TRBJ2-1, with 8 bases identical to TRBD1. This CDR3 is built from 17 residues. Germline V CDR1 and CDR2: KGHSH, LQKENI. Trimming removed 3 bases from V and 0 bases from J; junction bases left unmatched: 7. Written as DNA, the CDR3 is TGTGCCAGCTCACCCCCGACAGGGGAAAGCTCCTACAATGAGCAGTTCTTC. This gives the protein CASSPPTGESSYNEQFF. Looking up the rest from reference TRBV18 and TRBJ2-1 gives the full variable domain: NAGVMQNPRHLVRRRGQEARLRCSPMKGHSHVYWYRQLPEEGLKFMVYLQKENIIDESGMPKERFSAEFPKEGPSILRIQQVVRGDSAAYFCASSPPTGESSYNEQFFGPGTRLTVL.

The J gene is TRBJ2-7, the V gene TRBV11-2, with 11 nucleotides matching TRBD1. The CDR3 is made up of 15 amino acids. The V and J ends lost 1 base and 3 bases, in that order; junction bases with no gene match: 2. CDR1 is SGHAT and CDR2 is FQNNGV in the germline V gene. The CDR3 region is CASSLGTGGDYEQYF. In DNA, the CDR3 is TGTGCCAGCAGCTTAGGGACAGGGGGCGACTACGAGCAGTACTTC.

V gene TRBV7-3 combines with J gene TRBJ2-3; TRBD1 agrees at 8 bases. Per the germline V gene, CDR1 is SGHTA and CDR2 is FQGTGA. The CDR3 loop spans 16 amino acids. Trimming at V came to 4 bases and at J to 6 bases, leaving 12 bases not matched to a gene. The DNA of the CDR3 is TGTGCCAGCAGCTCCCACCCCCGCAGGGGGCCTGATACGCAGTATTTT. Protein product: CASSSHPRRGPDTQYF. Supplemented by reference TRBV7-3 and TRBJ2-3, the full variable domain reads GAGVSQTPSNKVTEKGKYVELRCDPISGHTALYWYRQSLGQGPEFLIYFQGTGAADDSGLPNDRFFAVRPEGSVSTLKIQRTERGDSAVYLCASSSHPRRGPDTQYFGPGTRLTVL.

In this sample, this clone turned up once. DNA for the CDR3: TGTGCCAGTAGTACAACCCAGAAAGAAAAACTGTTTTTT. This gives the protein CASSTTQKEKLFF. The genes are TRBV19 and TRBJ1-4; D remains ambiguous. Germline V lookup: CDR1 LNHDA, CDR2 SQIVND (reference sequence). This CDR3 is built from 13 residues. V dropped 4 bases and J dropped 8 bases, with 11 bases sitting between them.

This clone was recorded a few times. The V gene is TRBV30, the J gene TRBJ1-2, with TRBD1 identical over 7 bases. Losses at the gene ends were 2 bases for V and 4 bases for J; bases not matched to a gene: 10. The CDR3 runs 15 residues. Germline V gene sequence: CDR1 GTSNPN, CDR2 SVGIG (reference sequence). The CDR3 coding sequence is TGTGCCTGGAGTCCGCACGACAGGGCCAGCTATGGCTACACCTTC. It encodes CAWSPHDRASYGYTF. Filled out from reference TRBV30 and TRBJ1-2, the complete variable domain reads SQTIHQWPATLVQPVGSPLSLECTVEGTSNPNLYWYRQAAGRGLQLLFYSVGIGQISSEVPQNLSASRPQDRQFILSSKKLLLSDSGFYLCAWSPHDRASYGYTFGSGTRLTVV.

The chain joins TRBV19 to TRBJ2-7; a possible D gene is TRBD1 (6 bases). The V gene lost 11 bases and the J gene lost 2 bases, with 16 bases spanning the gap. This CDR3 region has 13 residues. Germline V gene data show CDR1 as LNHDA and CDR2 as SQIVND (reference sequence). The CDR3 nucleotides are TGTGCCCGCATACCATGGGGGCCCTACGAGCAGTACTTC. Residues: CARIPWGPYEQYF. The full variable domain, completed using reference TRBV19 and TRBJ2-7, is DGGITQSPKYLFRKEGQNVTLSCEQNLNHDAMYWYRQDPGQGLRLIYYSQIVNDFQKGDIAEGYSVSREKKESFPLTVTSAQKNPTAFYLCARIPWGPYEQYFGPGTRLTVT.

The J gene is TRBJ1-4, the V gene TRBV7-2; D unresolved. The CDR3 has 13 residues. Trimming removed 4 bases at V and 5 bases at J, with 8 bases between. Germline CDR1 reads SGHTA; CDR2 reads FQGNSA. The CDR3: CASSSPGNEKLFF. The CDR3 DNA follows: TGTGCCAGCAGCTCCCCGGGGAATGAAAAACTGTTTTTT.

The rearrangement links TRBV30 to TRBJ1-5, with TRBD1 as a possible D gene (6 bases). Germline CDR1 reads GTSNPN; CDR2 reads SVGIG (reference sequence). The V gene lost 4 bases and the J gene lost 1 base, with 14 bases spanning the gap. The CDR3 contains 15 residues. CDR3 sequence: CAWNEGQGSNQPQHF. The CDR3 DNA reads TGTGCCTGGAACGAGGGGCAGGGGAGCAATCAGCCCCAGCATTTT.

As regards this clone: Within the sample, other DNA sequences also encode this same CDR3. The chain employs TRBV28 and TRBJ2-7, with 13 bases lining up with TRBD2. The CDR3 covers 15 residues. The J segment lost 5 bases and the V segment lost 6 bases, leaving 7 bases of the junction unmatched. Germline CDR1 MDHEN, CDR2 SYDVKM. The CDR3 nucleotides read TGTGCCAGCAGGCGGACTAGCGGGAGATTGGACGAGCAGTACTTC. Protein sequence: CASRRTSGRLDEQYF.

This rearrangement joins TRBV2 to TRBJ2-2; 8 bases align to TRBD2. J lost 4 bases, V lost 6 bases, and 1 base had no gene match. In germline, CDR1 is SNHLY, CDR2 FYNNEI. The CDR3 length is 13 residues. The CDR3 coding sequence is TGTGCCAGCAGACGGGAGGGCACCGGGGAGCTGTTTTTT. Protein sequence: CASRREGTGELFF.

The chain carries TRBV11-3 and TRBJ2-7; 11 bases are shared with TRBD2. After removal of 2 bases from V and 0 bases from J, the junction contained 15 bases not matched to a gene. CDR1 and CDR2 from the germline V gene are SGHNT and YENEEA. The CDR3 is 20 amino acids. CDR3 residues: CASSLLKQDGTSGISYEQYF. The CDR3 DNA reads TGTGCCAGCAGCTTACTTAAACAGGACGGGACTAGCGGAATCTCCTACGAGCAGTACTTC.

This clone was seen a few times. The chain employs TRBV10-1 and TRBJ2-2; 10 nucleotides align to TRBD2. Germline values: CDR1 WNHNN, CDR2 SYGVQD (reference sequence). The CDR3 has 15 residues. The V gene end was trimmed by 8 bases and the J gene end by 6 bases; junction bases not matched to a gene: 9. The CDR3 region is CASRRLAGWPGELFF. The CDR3 DNA follows: TGCGCCAGCCGAAGACTAGCGGGCTGGCCCGGGGAGCTGTTTTTT.

The CDR3: CATSGSYNSPLHF. The CDR3, as DNA: TGTGCCACCAGCGGCTCCTATAATTCACCCCTCCACTTT. V usage is TRBV24-1 and J usage is TRBJ1-6, with no clear D. The CDR3 spans 13 residues. V lost 7 bases and J 0 bases, leaving 3 bases between the germline ends. Germline CDR1 and CDR2: KGHDR and SFDVKD.

This clone was counted a few times. The chain couples TRBV19 to TRBJ1-1; D might be TRBD1 (5 bases). This CDR3 is 14 amino acids long. Germline V gene lookup returns CDR1 LNHDA and CDR2 SQIVND (reference sequence). V lost 6 bases and J lost 4, with 15 bases in between. CDR3: CASRIQGATTEAFF. The CDR3 DNA reads TGTGCCAGTAGAATACAAGGGGCCACCACTGAAGCTTTCTTT.

This clone was recorded once. The CDR3 reads CASSFVGQTNTEAFF. The CDR3 DNA is TGTGCCAGCAGCTTTGTGGGACAAACGAACACTGAAGCTTTCTTT. V usage is TRBV7-9 and J usage is TRBJ1-1; D is perhaps TRBD1 (6 bases). Germline-derived CDR1 and CDR2 are SEHNR and FQNEAQ (reference sequence). V was trimmed by 3 bases and J by 1 base, leaving 12 bases between them. The CDR3 runs to 15 residues.

V and J are TRBV3-1 (or the pseudogene TRBV3-2) and TRBJ1-1, with D maybe TRBD1 (5 bases). Germline values: CDR1 LGHDT, CDR2 YNNKEL (reference sequence). V lost 7 bases, J lost 5 bases, and 11 bases lay in between. The CDR3 spans 12 residues. CDR3 DNA: TGTGCCAGCACCTGGGGGGGGACTGAAGCTTTCTTT. Its translation is CASTWGGTEAFF.

V usage is TRBV7-9 and J usage is TRBJ2-1; 10 bases line up with TRBD1. Per germline, CDR1 SEHNR and CDR2 FQNEAQ (reference sequence). This CDR3 has 15 amino acids. Unmatched junction bases numbered 6, after V lost 4 bases and J lost 6 bases. The CDR3 here is CASSSRDRGGNEQFF. The DNA for the CDR3 is TGTGCCAGCAGCTCTAGGGACAGGGGCGGCAATGAGCAGTTCTTC.

A single count supports this clone. The chain is built from TRBV25-1 and TRBJ2-2, with D uncertain. The CDR3 has 12 residues. V was trimmed by 4 bases and J by 7 bases, leaving 7 bases between them. The V gene's germline CDR1 is MGHDK and CDR2 SYGVNS. The CDR3 region is CASSAPSGELFF. The CDR3 nucleotides are TGTGCCAGCAGTGCCCCTAGCGGGGAGCTGTTTTTT.

The chain recombines TRBV6-5 with TRBJ2-3; no reliable D call. CDR3 length: 13 residues. Trimming cost V 6 bases and J 1 base, with 8 bases left between them. Germline CDR1 and CDR2: MNHEY and SVGAGI. The CDR3: CASRASGTDTQYF. CDR3 DNA: TGTGCCAGCAGGGCGAGCGGCACAGATACGCAGTATTTT.

The chain joins TRBV5-4 to TRBJ2-7; 8 bases map to TRBD2. CDR1 and CDR2 from the germline V gene are SGHNT and YYREEE (reference sequence). The V segment lost 4 bases and the J segment 5 bases; nucleotides outside the gene matches: 17. The CDR3 has 17 residues. The CDR3 nucleotides are TGTGCCAGCAGCCCGAATTCGGGAGCGGGGGCCCCCAACGAGCAGTACTTC. Amino acids: CASSPNSGAGAPNEQYF.

J is TRBJ2-7 and V is TRBV29-1; 7 bases map to TRBD1. This CDR3 is 14 amino acids long. The germline V gene encodes CDR1 SQVTM and CDR2 ANQGSEA. After removal of 6 bases from V and 2 bases from J, the junction contained 10 bases not matched to a gene. CDR3 region: CSVLPGTDPYEQYF. The CDR3 DNA follows: TGCAGCGTACTCCCCGGGACAGACCCCTACGAGCAGTACTTC.

The CDR3 sequence: CASSLVREVEQFF. CDR3 DNA: TGCGCCAGCAGCTTGGTCCGGGAGGTCGAGCAGTTCTTC. The rearrangement uses TRBV5-1 and TRBJ2-1, with 7 nucleotides matching TRBD2. The V and J ends lost 0 bases and 10 bases, in that order; junction bases with no gene match: 4. The V gene's germline CDR1 is SGHRS and CDR2 YFSETQ. This CDR3 contains 13 residues.